The 13 T cell receptor beta chains below were found in one sample sequenced in a study of blood T cells in healthy people across ages. Using a J-beta primer mix together with a sample-barcoded 5' primer, a second PCR was run for roughly 7 to 12 cycles. TCRdb re-called the 5' RACE reads through MiXCR, storing one row per CDR3 protein. The sample has around 670,000 distinct CDR3 sequences, approximately 30% seen once. Specimen: blood. The receptors derive from a woman over 75 in good health.

This clonotype was observed a single time. The junction departs from the called germline gene at one end, perhaps through a read error. This chain links TRBV7-2 with TRBJ2-3; 12 positions agree with TRBD2. The CDR3 loop spans 17 amino acids. Germline CDR1 SGHTA, CDR2 FQGNSA. CDR3 loop: CASSLVASGGATDTQYF. The DNA of the CDR3 is TGTGCCAGCAGCTTAGTGGCTAGCGGGGGGGCTACAGACACGCAGTATTTT.

This clonotype was seen repeatedly, ten times or more. The chain links TRBV6-1 to TRBJ2-2; D ambiguous. CDR1 MNHNS and CDR2 SASEGT come from the germline V gene. Trimming pared 4 bases from V and 0 bases from J, leaving 6 bases between. CDR3 length equals 14 residues. CDR3 in DNA: TGTGCCAGCAGTGTCTTAGCGAACACCGGGGAGCTGTTTTTT. It is translated as CASSVLANTGELFF.

This clonotype was counted once. This may be a read error, as it is one base from a much larger clone. This chain joins TRBV12-3 or TRBV12-4 and TRBJ1-4; perhaps TRBD1 as D (5 bases). V was clipped by 6 bases and J by 10 bases, with 18 bases between them. This CDR3 is 14 amino acids long. The CDR3 coding sequence is TGTGCCAGCAGCATCGGCAGGGTCGGTGGAAAACTGTTTTTT. Amino acids: CASSIGRVGGKLFF.

CDR3: CASSQGAGGMFF. The CDR3 coding sequence is TGTGCCAGCAGCCAAGGCGCAGGGGGTATGTTCTTC. The V gene is TRBV3-1, the J gene TRBJ2-1, with 7 bases matching TRBD1. Germline trimming cut 1 base from V and 15 bases from J; bases unmatched to any gene: 6. The germline V gene encodes CDR1 LGHDT and CDR2 YNNKEL (reference sequence). CDR3 length: 12 residues.

Of note for this clonotype: The germline gene is not matched at one end of the junction; a read error may be the cause. The chain has TRBV6-6 and TRBJ2-7, with 7 bases fitting TRBD1. The CDR3 sequence is 15 residues long. Germline V gives CDR1 MNHNY, CDR2 SVGAGI (reference sequence). The CDR3 region has the DNA TGTTCCAGCAGTATCGACAGGGATTTGTCCTACGAGCAGTACTTC. The encoded protein is CSSSIDRDLSYEQYF.

This clonotype was detected many times. The chain joins TRBV12-3 or TRBV12-4 to TRBJ1-2; a possible D gene is TRBD1 (5 bases). CDR3 size: 13 residues. The V end was cut by 5 bases, the J end by 4 bases, with 11 bases between. This CDR3 reads CASSRQRAYGYTF. CDR3 DNA: TGTGCCAGCAGTCGACAGAGGGCCTATGGCTACACCTTC.

This clonotype was detected many times. V usage is TRBV5-1 and J usage is TRBJ1-1, with D hard to call. The CDR3 is 14 residues long. V lost 0 bases and J lost 4, with 10 bases in between. Germline assignment: CDR1 SGHRS and CDR2 YFSETQ. Here the CDR3 DNA reads TGCGCCAGCAGCTTGGATGTGGTCGGCACTGAAGCTTTCTTT. This encodes CASSLDVVGTEAFF.

In this sample, this clonotype turned up once. This rearrangement joins TRBV7-2 to TRBJ2-7; 7 bases agree with TRBD1. CDR3 length: 13 residues. The germline V gene has CDR1 SGHTA and CDR2 FQGNSA. V trimming: 6 bases; J trimming: 7 bases; junction bases outside the gene matches: 9. CDR3 coding DNA: TGTGCCAGCAGAAATACAGGGGCCGGTGAGCAGTACTTC. Translation: CASRNTGAGEQYF.

This clonotype was picked up a small number of times. Possible read error: a much larger clone is one base away. The chain recombines TRBV20-1 with TRBJ1-2; D possibly corresponds to TRBD1 (5 bases). Germline V gene lookup returns CDR1 DFQATT and CDR2 SNEGSKA (reference sequence). V dropped 6 bases and J dropped 3 bases, with 26 bases sitting between them. The CDR3 loop spans 17 amino acids. The DNA of the CDR3 is TGCAGTGCGCCGCCGGAGGACACGCCCGGCGGGGACTATGGCTACACCTTC. As protein: CSAPPEDTPGGDYGYTF.

This clonotype occurred many times. The junction departs from germline at one end; a sequencing error may be responsible. The V gene is TRBV20-1, the J gene TRBJ1-2, with D unclear. The length of the CDR3 is 12 residues. CDR1 DFQATT and CDR2 SNEGSKA come from the germline V gene (reference sequence). The CDR3 DNA sequence: TGTCGAATTCCCCGGGGTAACTATGGCTACACCTTC. It is translated as CRIPRGNYGYTF.

This clonotype was counted many times. This chain uses TRBV12-3 or TRBV12-4 with TRBJ2-5; D is uncertain. The germline V and J ends were trimmed by 3 bases and 2 bases, with 13 bases remaining between them. The CDR3 spans 15 residues. As DNA, the CDR3 is TGTGCCAGCAGTTTTAGGCACTCCCCACAAGAGACCCAGTACTTC. This codes for CASSFRHSPQETQYF.

The chain links TRBV4-2 to TRBJ2-1, with D unresolved. CDR1 and CDR2 from the germline V gene are LGHNA and YNFKEQ. CDR3 length: 13 amino acids. The V end was cut by 1 base, the J end by 7 bases, with 8 bases between. In DNA form, the CDR3 reads TGTGCCAGCAGCCAAGGGAATGATAATGAGCAGTTCTTC. Amino acids: CASSQGNDNEQFF.

This clonotype showed up many times. The chain links TRBV20-1 to TRBJ2-1; 10 nucleotides align to TRBD1. The CDR3 extends over 14 amino acids. V lost 5 bases, J lost 12 bases, and 13 bases stayed unmatched. Germline CDR1 DFQATT, CDR2 SNEGSKA (reference sequence). As DNA, the CDR3 is TGCAGTGCTCAACACGGGACAGGGGATTTAGGGCAGTTCTTC. Its protein is CSAQHGTGDLGQFF.